This T cell receptor (beta chain) is drawn from a study of shared clonotypes between healthy human individuals. The V and J ends lost 2 bases and 3 bases respectively, with 4 bases between them. The CDR3 covers 13 residues. In germline, CDR1 is WNHNN, CDR2 SYGVQD (reference sequence). Method: immunoSEQ multiplex PCR; TCRdb's copy keeps in-frame clones and lacks some. This table has about 470,000 clones, about 76% appearing once. None of the donors, who were healthy HIV-negative adults, had recently had acute infections or vaccinations. Input material: PBMCs. The rearrangement uses TRBV10-1 and TRBJ2-2; no definite D call. The TCR originated in a woman in her 40s in good health. Some clones in this sample may be carry-over from other donors' samples. CDR3 bases: TGCGCCAGCAGTGAGATTTACACCGGGGAGCTGTTTTTT. Translated, it gives CASSEIYTGELFF.